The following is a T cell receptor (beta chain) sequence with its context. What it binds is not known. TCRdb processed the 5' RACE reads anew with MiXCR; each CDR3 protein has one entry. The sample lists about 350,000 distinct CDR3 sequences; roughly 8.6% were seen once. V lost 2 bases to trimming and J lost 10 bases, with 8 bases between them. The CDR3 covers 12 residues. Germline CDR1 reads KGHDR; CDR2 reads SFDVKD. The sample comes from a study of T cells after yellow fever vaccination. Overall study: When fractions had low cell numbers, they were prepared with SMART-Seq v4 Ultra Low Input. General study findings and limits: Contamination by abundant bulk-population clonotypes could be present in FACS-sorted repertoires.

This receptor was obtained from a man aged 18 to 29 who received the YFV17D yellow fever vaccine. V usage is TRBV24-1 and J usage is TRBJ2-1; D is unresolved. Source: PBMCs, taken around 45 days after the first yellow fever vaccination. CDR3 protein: CATSDSSKEQFF. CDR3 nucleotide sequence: TGTGCCACCAGTGATTCTTCGAAGGAGCAGTTCTTC.